This T cell receptor beta chain was found in a study of T cell changes during pregnancy in multiple sclerosis. Germline CDR1 reads SGHVS; CDR2 reads FQNEAQ. V shed 5 bases and J 5 bases; nucleotides not matched to a gene: 12. CDR3 length: 16 residues. The data were produced by immunoSEQ multiplex PCR, yet TCRdb's version contains in-frame clones alone and is incomplete. Of 55,000 to 75,000 clones in the sample, about 93% were seen once. The chain carries TRBV7-8 and TRBJ2-1; 7 nucleotides match TRBD1. The TCR originated in a female donor in good health, enrolled as a control in a pregnancy study. The material was peripheral blood, obtained in the third trimester of pregnancy. The CDR3 sequence is CASSAQRTGIHNEQFF. In DNA form, the CDR3 reads TGTGCCAGCAGCGCCCAAAGGACAGGAATACACAATGAGCAGTTCTTC.